Listed here is a single TCR beta chain. As yet, its antigen is unknown. This record comes from a study of T cells in Graves' hyperthyroidism and ophthalmopathy. Study results and caveats: Expanded thyroid clonotypes (above 0.001) were mostly also found in blood.

CDR1 and CDR2 (germline): SGHVS, FQNEAQ. This CDR3 region has 15 residues. Losses at the gene ends were 6 bases for V and 2 bases for J; bases not matched to a gene: 9. The TCR beta CDR3 regions underwent amplification using RNA transcripts as the source. An initial round of RT-PCR targeting the TCR CDR3 relied on the HTBI primer set. TCRdb ran MiXCR on the multiplex PCR reads and lists one entry per CDR3 protein. In the table there are 490,000 or so distinct CDR3 sequences, 35% to 50% of which are singletons. This sequence joins TRBV7-8 and TRBJ2-7, with 8 bases fitting TRBD2. Sequencing was done on a sample of peripheral blood or thyroid tissue (not recorded which). The TCR sequence derives from an adult woman with Graves' disease, either hyperthyroidism or ophthalmopathy (not recorded which). The CDR3 reads CASSPASGRTYEQYF. Written as DNA, the CDR3 is TGTGCCAGCAGTCCAGCGAGCGGGAGAACCTACGAGCAGTACTTC.